Detailed here is one TCR beta chain. The data stem from a study of blood T cell repertoires in COVID-19. As for the study in general: In each case, the material was cDNA or gDNA derived from T cells, B-cell-depleted T cells, or PBMCs.

This CDR3 has 15 residues. V was pared by 0 bases and J by 3 bases, with 12 bases between. Germline V lookup: CDR1 MNHEY, CDR2 SVGEGT. Original methodology: It was from reference gene primer amplification that nucleated cell counts were estimated. Here immunoSEQ multiplex PCR was the method, and the copy in TCRdb shows in-frame clones only, minus some. V and J calls and clone size follow that table, whereas D and trimming were derived from the DNA. The table records 95,000 to 150,000 clones, 81% of them present only once. This chain links TRBV6-2 or TRBV6-3 with TRBJ2-7; D not resolved. The source of this sequence is a young man with COVID-19, enrolled during active disease. The specimen was peripheral blood. CDR3 region: CASSYSLRFDYEQYF. The CDR3 DNA follows: TGTGCCAGCAGTTACTCGCTAAGATTTGACTACGAGCAGTACTTC.